These T cell receptor beta chains were read from a single sample in a study of T cell changes during pregnancy in multiple sclerosis. Libraries were prepared by immunoSEQ multiplex PCR; TCRdb keeps only in-frame clonotypes and omits some of them. The sample has 20,000 to 25,000 clones, 86% seen once. Sequences were derived from CD8+ T cells from peripheral blood mononuclear cells, sampled in the first trimester of pregnancy. The receptors here all came from a female donor in good health, enrolled as a control in a pregnancy study. CDR3s leave out the opening cysteine and the closing phenylalanine or tryptophan. Fields, in order: V gene, J gene, CDR3 length, CDR3 protein.

TRBV7-8	TRBJ2-5	11	ASSLGGGETQY
TRBV7-2	TRBJ2-7	11	ASRPPGEGEQY
TRBV4-3	TRBJ1-2	12	ASSGTGVAYGYT
TRBV4-2	TRBJ2-7	13	ASSQEAGSSYEQY
TRBV4-2	TRBJ2-5	11	ASSLGRGETQY
TRBV10-3	TRBJ2-1	13	AIRPSLAGSNEQF
TRBV20-1	TRBJ1-2	8	SARSGENA
TRBV27	TRBJ2-1	13	ASSQGLADYNEQF
TRBV7-9	TRBJ2-3	14	ASSLGGGEWADTQY
TRBV5-6	TRBJ1-2	12	ASSLWAGSYGYT
TRBV7-7	TRBJ2-5	14	ASSALTSGGAETQY
TRBV5-6	TRBJ2-7	13	ASSWGTSGAYEQY
TRBV6-1	TRBJ1-1	12	ASSSRTANTEAF
TRBV6-6	TRBJ2-1	12	ASTLGQGYNEQF
TRBV25-1	TRBJ2-5	11	ARLLAGGETQY
TRBV4-3	TRBJ2-7	14	ASSQLPGLGAYEQY
TRBV7-9	TRBJ2-1	10	VQAGGSDEQF
TRBV9	TRBJ2-3	16	ASSPTSGGAFLADTQY
TRBV5-6	TRBJ2-7	12	ASSFAGTGHEQY
TRBV4-3	TRBJ2-3	13	ASSPRGGVADTQY
TRBV4-3	TRBJ1-5	14	ASSQDLGSLFQPQH
TRBV11-2	TRBJ2-2	10	ASRQGAGELF
TRBV4-3	TRBJ1-1	17	ASSQDTETAIYMNTEAF
TRBV5-6	TRBJ2-5	12	ASSIGQSEETQY
TRBV7-8	TRBJ1-5	12	ASSLDPVNQPQH
TRBV18	TRBJ2-1	13	ASSPGASSYNEQF
TRBV7-3	TRBJ1-6	12	ASSLGGTGSPLH
TRBV28	TRBJ2-1	17	ASSFGGAVALGSYNEQF
TRBV4-3	TRBJ2-1	13	ASSTRQGLYNEQF
TRBV13	TRBJ2-5	11	ASSLDGGETQY
TRBV7-2	TRBJ1-1	13	ASSDRTGANTEAF
TRBV27	TRBJ1-1	12	ASKRAGENTEAF
TRBV19	TRBJ1-4	11	ASSIPRNEKLF
TRBV5-6	TRBJ2-7	15	ASSLGWGGSLSYEQY
TRBV4-3	TRBJ1-5	15	ASSQDPGPASNQPQH